This passage covers 24 T cell receptor beta chains from one sample sequenced in a study of T cell responses to AZD1222 COVID-19 vaccine. Method: immunoSEQ multiplex PCR; TCRdb's copy keeps in-frame clones and lacks some. Found here are roughly 130,000 clones, 70% to 90% of them singletons; the top ten hold 12%. Specimen: peripheral blood, collected on day 0 of AZD1222 vaccination. The receptors were sampled from an adult in good health.

V and J are TRBV7-9 and TRBJ1-1; D might be TRBD1 (5 bases). Trimming removed 5 bases at V and 6 bases at J, with 16 bases between. This CDR3 spans 14 amino acids. Germline V gives CDR1 SEHNR, CDR2 FQNEAQ (reference sequence). The DNA of the CDR3 is TGTGCCAGCAGCACAGGACCCCAGAGATCTGAAGCTTTCTTT. It yields the protein CASSTGPQRSEAFF.

The genes are TRBV30 and TRBJ2-1; TRBD1 aligns across 7 bases. V trimming: 8 bases; J trimming: 7 bases; junction bases outside the gene matches: 11. The CDR3 is 13 residues long. Germline V gene data show CDR1 as GTSNPN and CDR2 as SVGIG (reference sequence). CDR3 sequence (DNA): TGTGCCGGGCAAAGGGACAGACCTAATGAGCAGTTCTTC. It codes for CAGQRDRPNEQFF.

V and J are TRBV5-1 and TRBJ2-5; no clear D. The germline V gene encodes CDR1 SGHRS and CDR2 YFSETQ. V shed 4 bases and J shed 2 bases, with 6 bases lying between them. This CDR3 is 12 amino acids long. The CDR3 loop is CASSSHQETQYF. The CDR3 DNA is TGCGCCAGCAGCAGTCATCAAGAGACCCAGTACTTC.

The chain has TRBV3-1 (or the pseudogene TRBV3-2) and TRBJ2-5, with 7 nucleotides matching TRBD1. V lost 8 bases and J lost 3; bases outside the gene matches: 9. The CDR3 runs 14 residues. Germline V gene data show CDR1 as LGHDT and CDR2 as YNNKEL (reference sequence). The CDR3 DNA follows: TGTGCCAGCGGATTAGGAACAGGGGAAGAGACCCAGTACTTC. Its translation: CASGLGTGEETQYF.

This chain uses TRBV5-1 with TRBJ1-2; 9 bases fit TRBD1. CDR1 SGHRS and CDR2 YFSETQ come from the germline V gene. With V trimmed by 4 bases and J by 10 bases, 5 bases remained unmatched. This CDR3 is 12 amino acids long. CDR3 bases: TGCGCCAGCAGCCCGGACAGGGGCGACTACACCTTC. Protein: CASSPDRGDYTF.

This chain uses TRBV6-5 with TRBJ2-1; 7 bases fit TRBD2. Germline CDR1 reads MNHEY; CDR2 reads SVGAGI. The CDR3 consists of 14 residues. The trim removed 2 bases at V and 8 bases at J, leaving 6 bases unmatched. Here the CDR3 DNA reads TGTGCCAGCAGTTACGGGGGAGGGAGCTATGAGCAGTTCTTC. It specifies CASSYGGGSYEQFF.

The CDR3 spells CASSFKLGGGSPLHF. The CDR3 DNA sequence: TGTGCCAGCAGTTTTAAGCTAGGGGGCGGATCACCCCTCCACTTT. V gene TRBV28 combines with J gene TRBJ1-6, with TRBD1 identical over 7 bases. Germline assignment: CDR1 MDHEN and CDR2 SYDVKM. Unmatched junction bases numbered 9, after V lost 3 bases and J lost 10 bases. The length of the CDR3 is 15 residues. The full variable domain, completed using reference TRBV28 and TRBJ1-6, is DVKVTQSSRYLVKRTGEKVFLECVQDMDHENMFWYRQDPGLGLRLIYFSYDVKMKEKGDIPEGYSVSREKKERFSLILESASTNQTSMYLCASSFKLGGGSPLHFGNGTRLTVT.

This sequence joins TRBV10-2 and TRBJ2-2; possible D gene TRBD1, 6 bases. Trimming removed 3 bases at V and 4 bases at J, with 9 bases between. CDR1 is WSHSY, CDR2 SAAADI, per germline. There are 14 residues in the CDR3. The chain's CDR3 is CASSEQGRTGELFF. The CDR3 nucleotides read TGCGCCAGCAGTGAACAGGGCCGCACCGGGGAGCTGTTTTTT.

The chain has TRBV19 and TRBJ2-7; 8 bases are a match to TRBD2. This CDR3 has 15 residues. Trimming removed 3 bases from V and 0 bases from J; junction bases left unmatched: 4. Germline CDR1 is LNHDA and CDR2 is SQIVND (reference sequence). The CDR3 spells CASSISLAVSYEQYF. The DNA for the CDR3 is TGTGCCAGTAGTATTTCACTAGCGGTCTCCTACGAGCAGTACTTC.

DNA for the CDR3: TGTGCCAGCAGCTCCGGACCGACAGACACAGATACGCAGTATTTT. This codes for CASSSGPTDTDTQYF. The chain has TRBV7-9 and TRBJ2-3; perhaps TRBD1 as D (5 bases). The CDR3 is 15 amino acids. Germline CDR1 is SEHNR and CDR2 is FQNEAQ (reference sequence). The V end lost 4 bases, the J end lost 2 bases, and 13 bases lay between the germline ends.

The genes are TRBV13 and TRBJ1-3, with 8 bases aligning to TRBD1. In germline, CDR1 is PRHDT, CDR2 FYEKMQ (reference sequence). CDR3 length equals 16 residues. V lost 4 bases to trimming and J lost 2 bases; unmatched junction nucleotides: 7. As DNA, the CDR3 is TGTGCCAGCAGCTGGACAGGGTTGGTGACTGGAAACACCATATATTTT. Its translation: CASSWTGLVTGNTIYF.

Here the CDR3 reads CASSSSTGFGTDTQYF. The CDR3 DNA sequence: TGTGCCAGCTCATCATCAACAGGGTTCGGCACAGATACGCAGTATTTT. This sequence joins TRBV18 and TRBJ2-3, with TRBD1 as a possible D gene (6 bases). Looked up from germline, CDR1 is KGHSH and CDR2 is LQKENI. Trimming pared 5 bases from V and 1 base from J, leaving 16 bases between. CDR3 length: 16 residues.

The chain has TRBV6-2 or TRBV6-3 and TRBJ1-2; D not resolved. V gave up 4 bases and J gave up 5 bases, with 5 bases separating them. The CDR3 consists of 11 residues. From germline, CDR1 is MNHEY and CDR2 SVGEGT. This chain's CDR3 is CASSFLYGYTF. The CDR3 DNA is TGTGCCAGCAGTTTCCTTTATGGCTACACCTTC.

The V call is TRBV7-2, the J call TRBJ1-2; TRBD1 aligns across 8 bases. Germline assignment: CDR1 SGHTA and CDR2 FQGNSA. The CDR3 contains 15 residues. V shed 5 bases, J shed 0 bases, and the junction held 5 bases outside the gene matches. CDR3 region: CASSDRGRANYGYTF. The CDR3 DNA reads as TGTGCCAGCAGCGACAGGGGTAGAGCTAACTATGGCTACACCTTC.

J is TRBJ2-7 and V is TRBV25-1; D tentatively fits TRBD1 or TRBD2 (5 bases each). Trimming cost V 6 bases and J 0 bases, with 21 bases left between them. Germline values: CDR1 MGHDK, CDR2 SYGVNS. CDR3 length: 17 residues. The chain's CDR3 is CASSPSPRDRNSYEQYF. The CDR3 nucleotides are TGTGCCAGCAGCCCAAGCCCCCGGGACCGAAACTCCTACGAGCAGTACTTC.

The chain's CDR3 is CAISEVGGGKGAQHF. The CDR3 nucleotides are TGTGCCATCAGTGAAGTCGGAGGGGGTAAAGGAGCCCAGCATTTT. The chain is built from TRBV10-3 and TRBJ1-5; D perhaps matches TRBD1 (6 bases). V lost 3 bases and J 11 bases, leaving 20 bases between the germline ends. In germline, CDR1 is ENHRY, CDR2 SYGVKD. CDR3 length: 15 amino acids.

The CDR3 reads CASSPGGAYEQYF. CDR3 coding DNA: TGTGCCAGCTCCCCGGGGGGGGCTTACGAGCAGTACTTC. V gene TRBV19 combines with J gene TRBJ2-7; 8 nucleotides agree with TRBD2. V shed 9 bases and J 4 bases; nucleotides not matched to a gene: 8. CDR1 and CDR2 (germline): LNHDA, SQIVND (reference sequence). The CDR3 length is 13 residues.

This chain uses TRBV29-1 with TRBJ1-2, with D maybe TRBD1 (5 bases). V was shortened by 7 bases and J by 1 base, with 16 bases between the two germline ends. Per the germline V gene, CDR1 is SQVTM and CDR2 is ANQGSEA. The CDR3 is 14 amino acids. The CDR3: CSAYGQGGNYGYTF. Written as DNA, the CDR3 is TGCAGCGCGTACGGGCAGGGAGGTAACTATGGCTACACCTTC.

A few counts support this clone. This chain uses TRBV27 with TRBJ1-2; 10 nucleotides match TRBD1. This CDR3 contains 14 residues. J was trimmed by 7 bases and V by 6 bases; bases with no gene match: 8. The germline gives CDR1 MNHEY, CDR2 SMNVEV (reference sequence). The CDR3 loop reads CASRSPGTGAGYTF. CDR3 nucleotide sequence: TGTGCCAGCAGGTCGCCCGGGACAGGGGCTGGCTACACCTTC.

J is TRBJ2-5 and V is TRBV11-2; the D is unclear. The CDR3 has 11 amino acids. V lost 1 base, J lost 5 bases, and 2 bases lay in between. The germline V gene encodes CDR1 SGHAT and CDR2 FQNNGV. CDR3 sequence (DNA): TGTGCCAGCAGCTTAGGGGAGACCCAGTACTTC. Its translation is CASSLGETQYF.

This chain connects TRBV29-1 to TRBJ2-7; D is ambiguous. Trimming shortened V by 4 bases and J by 6 bases, and 10 bases separated the two germline ends. The CDR3 spans 11 residues. Germline CDR1 and CDR2: SQVTM and ANQGSEA. This CDR3 is CSVALGIEQYF. CDR3 DNA: TGCAGCGTTGCCCTAGGGATCGAGCAGTACTTC.

CDR3 DNA: TGTGCCAGCACCTCATTCGGGGTCAGCTCCTACGAGCAGTACTTC. Its translation: CASTSFGVSSYEQYF. This chain links TRBV6-5 with TRBJ2-7; tentative D call: TRBD2 (5 bases). This CDR3 region has 15 residues. V was cut by 7 bases and J by 0 bases, with 16 bases left in between. CDR1 MNHEY and CDR2 SVGAGI come from the germline V gene.

This clone was seen a single time. This chain uses TRBV5-1 with TRBJ2-5; 12 nucleotides agree with TRBD2. This CDR3 is 17 amino acids long. With 4 bases clipped from V and 0 bases from J, the junction kept 7 bases outside the gene matches. Germline V gene data show CDR1 as SGHRS and CDR2 as YFSETQ. CDR3 DNA sequence: TGCGCCAGCAGCACTGGACTAGCGGGACGATACCAAGAGACCCAGTACTTC. The encoded protein is CASSTGLAGRYQETQYF.

The chain carries TRBV21-1 and TRBJ2-1. TRBV21-1 is shown as a pseudogene. This CDR3 spans 15 amino acids. CDR3 bases: TGTGCCAGCAGCTCCCGACGGAAACTGTACAATGAGCAGTTCTTC. It is translated as CASSSRRKLYNEQFF.